The 11 T cell receptor beta chains below all came from one sample that was sequenced in a study of blood T cell repertoires in COVID-19. Some clones are missing from TCRdb's copy, which holds only in-frame ones; the method was immunoSEQ multiplex PCR. The data contain around 190,000 clones, about 76% of them singletons. Sequenced input: peripheral blood. The receptors here all came from a woman between 50 and 59 years old with active or convalescent COVID-19.

The chain links TRBV10-3 to TRBJ1-2; 10 bases fit TRBD1. V gave up 6 bases and J gave up 7 bases; unmatched junction bases: 5. Germline CDR1 and CDR2: ENHRY and SYGVKD. CDR3 size: 13 residues. For the CDR3, the DNA is TGTGCCATCAGGGGGACAGGGGCCGTTGGCTACACCTTC. Translating it yields CAIRGTGAVGYTF.

V and J are TRBV14 and TRBJ1-2, with D uncertain. Trimming cost V 5 bases and J 7 bases, with 11 bases left between them. Germline values: CDR1 SGHDN, CDR2 FVKESK. The CDR3 has 12 residues. CDR3 loop: CASSSARSGYTF. For the CDR3, the DNA is TGTGCCAGCAGCAGCGCCCGGAGTGGCTACACCTTC.

This chain links TRBV2 with TRBJ2-1, with D unclear. V was cut by 4 bases and J by 5 bases, with 18 bases left in between. The CDR3 runs 16 residues. Germline V lookup: CDR1 SNHLY, CDR2 FYNNEI. The CDR3 DNA sequence: TGTGCCAGCAGTGGTGAAGGTCGGAGACTGAACAATGAGCAGTTCTTC. Residues: CASSGEGRRLNNEQFF.

The chain combines TRBV5-1 with TRBJ2-5, with D unclear. Germline V lookup: CDR1 SGHRS, CDR2 YFSETQ. Trimming removed 1 base at V and 5 bases at J, with 15 bases between. The CDR3 has 15 amino acids. The CDR3 loop is CASSLLVAAGETQYF. The CDR3 nucleotides are TGCGCCAGCAGCTTGCTGGTAGCCGCCGGGGAGACCCAGTACTTC.

J is TRBJ2-6 and V is TRBV5-8; 11 bases are a match to TRBD1. V dropped 4 bases and J dropped 3; count of bases not matched to a gene: 12. CDR1 is SGHTS and CDR2 is YDEGEE in the germline V gene. This CDR3 comprises 19 residues. The CDR3 reads CASSQHRTGGADGANVLTF. The DNA for the CDR3 is TGTGCCAGCAGCCAACACAGGACAGGGGGCGCAGATGGGGCCAACGTCCTGACTTTC.

This chain uses TRBV7-2 with TRBJ2-1, with 7 bases identical to TRBD2. V dropped 0 bases and J dropped 6; count of bases not matched to a gene: 11. Looked up from germline, CDR1 is SGHTA and CDR2 is FQGNSA. The CDR3 is 17 residues long. The CDR3 DNA is TGTGCCAGCAGCTTAGCTCCCTTTGCGGGAGTAACCAATGAGCAGTTCTTC. Translated, it gives CASSLAPFAGVTNEQFF.

The chain combines TRBV19 with TRBJ2-5; 8 positions match TRBD2. V shed 6 bases, J shed 1 base, and the junction held 10 bases outside the gene matches. CDR3 length: 16 amino acids. Germline CDR1 is LNHDA and CDR2 is SQIVND (reference sequence). DNA for the CDR3: TGTGCCAGTAGCACACCCAGGACTAGCAGCCAAGAGACCCAGTACTTC. This encodes CASSTPRTSSQETQYF.

The chain carries TRBV7-2 and TRBJ2-7; the match to TRBD2 covers 15 bases. The V gene end was trimmed by 5 bases and the J gene end by 3 bases; junction bases not matched to a gene: 8. This CDR3 has 17 residues. Looked up from germline, CDR1 is SGHTA and CDR2 is FQGNSA. The CDR3 loop reads CASSIRTSGGGIYEQYF. CDR3 DNA sequence: TGTGCCAGCAGCATTCGGACTAGCGGGGGGGGAATCTACGAGCAGTACTTC.

This chain joins TRBV27 and TRBJ1-1; 11 nucleotides match TRBD1. The germline V gene encodes CDR1 MNHEY and CDR2 SMNVEV (reference sequence). Trimming removed 5 bases from V and 1 base from J; junction bases left unmatched: 6. The CDR3 is 16 residues long. The CDR3 DNA sequence: TGTGCCAGCAGTCACGGACAGGGGGCAGGGAACACTGAAGCTTTCTTT. Protein product: CASSHGQGAGNTEAFF.

The rearrangement uses TRBV6-5 and TRBJ1-3; 8 bases are shared with TRBD1. The CDR3 consists of 14 residues. CDR1 is MNHEY and CDR2 is SVGAGI in the germline V gene. The J segment lost 4 bases and the V segment lost 10 bases, leaving 9 bases of the junction unmatched. CDR3 in amino acids: CAIHTTGGGNTIYF. The CDR3 DNA reads TGTGCCATCCATACAACAGGGGGAGGAAACACCATATATTTT.

This clone was seen many times. V is TRBV28 and J is TRBJ1-5; 7 bases are shared with TRBD1. Germline V gene sequence: CDR1 MDHEN, CDR2 SYDVKM. V shed 6 bases and J 5 bases; nucleotides not matched to a gene: 7. This CDR3 contains 14 residues. The chain's CDR3 is CASRPPTGYQPQHF. The CDR3 DNA is TGTGCCAGCAGACCACCGACAGGGTATCAGCCCCAGCATTTT.